Listed below are T cell receptor beta chains from one sample, sequenced in a study of cytomegalovirus exposure and HLA in healthy donors. TCRdb's table, derived via immunoSEQ multiplex PCR, lists solely in-frame clones and lacks some. The sample lists 150,000 to 200,000 clones, approximately 81% occurring once. Sequencing input: PBMCs. These receptors were collected from a woman aged 25-40 years in good health and CMV-seronegative. The CDR3 runs from the conserved cysteine through the conserved F or W. The order of the fields is D gene, clone size, V gene, J gene, CDR3 protein, CDR3 DNA. A D gene is named only where the DNA matches it firmly. For some rows the clone size is stated as once, few or many, or as a class when expanded; others skip it.

D gene: .
clone size: .
V gene: TRBV4-1
J gene: TRBJ2-1
CDR3 protein: CASSQVGARVINEQFF
CDR3 DNA: TGCGCCAGCAGCCAAGTGGGGGCACGGGTCATCAATGAGCAGTTCTTC

D gene: .
clone size: .
V gene: TRBV19
J gene: TRBJ2-5
CDR3 protein: CASSIGWEDEETQYF
CDR3 DNA: TGTGCCAGTAGTATAGGCTGGGAGGACGAAGAGACCCAGTACTTC

D gene: .
clone size: .
V gene: TRBV7-9
J gene: TRBJ2-1
CDR3 protein: CASSNKGVPLAIVNEQFF
CDR3 DNA: TGTGCCAGCAGCAACAAGGGGGTTCCCCTTGCGATTGTTAATGAGCAGTTCTTC

D gene: .
clone size: .
V gene: TRBV10-3
J gene: TRBJ2-1
CDR3 protein: CAITDLGGSYNEQFF
CDR3 DNA: TGTGCCATCACGGACCTAGGGGGCTCCTACAATGAGCAGTTCTTC

D gene: TRBD2
clone size: .
V gene: TRBV7-2
J gene: TRBJ2-7
CDR3 protein: CASSLVAGEFNEQYF
CDR3 DNA: TGTGCCAGCAGCTTAGTCGCGGGAGAGTTCAACGAGCAGTACTTC

D gene: .
clone size: .
V gene: TRBV28
J gene: TRBJ2-3
CDR3 protein: CASSEPEKADTQYF
CDR3 DNA: TGTGCCAGCAGTGAACCTGAGAAAGCAGATACGCAGTATTTT

D gene: .
clone size: .
V gene: TRBV4-1
J gene: TRBJ2-7
CDR3 protein: CASSHRQGDLGYEQYF
CDR3 DNA: TGCGCCAGCAGCCACAGGCAAGGGGATTTGGGCTACGAGCAGTACTTC

D gene: .
clone size: few
V gene: TRBV11-2
J gene: TRBJ1-2
CDR3 protein: CASSGDRGYYGYTF
CDR3 DNA: TGTGCCAGCAGCGGCGACAGAGGATACTATGGCTACACCTTC

D gene: .
clone size: .
V gene: TRBV6-5
J gene: TRBJ2-7
CDR3 protein: CASSYSKGGPYEQYF
CDR3 DNA: TGTGCCAGCAGTTACTCGAAAGGGGGTCCCTACGAGCAGTACTTC

D gene: .
clone size: .
V gene: TRBV27
J gene: TRBJ2-3
CDR3 protein: CASSLSAGDTDTQYF
CDR3 DNA: TGTGCCAGCAGTTTATCGGCAGGGGACACAGATACGCAGTATTTT

D gene: TRBD1
clone size: .
V gene: TRBV5-1
J gene: TRBJ2-7
CDR3 protein: CASSSGQELYEQYF
CDR3 DNA: TGCGCCAGCAGCTCGGGACAGGAACTCTACGAGCAGTACTTC

D gene: .
clone size: .
V gene: TRBV29-1
J gene: TRBJ2-2
CDR3 protein: CSVELRQEANTGELFF
CDR3 DNA: TGCAGCGTTGAACTCCGACAGGAGGCGAACACCGGGGAGCTGTTTTTT

D gene: .
clone size: .
V gene: TRBV7-8
J gene: TRBJ1-5
CDR3 protein: CASSLMGGRGQPQHF
CDR3 DNA: TGTGCCAGCAGCTTAATGGGGGGGCGCGGTCAGCCCCAGCATTTT

D gene: TRBD1
clone size: few
V gene: TRBV5-1
J gene: TRBJ2-2
CDR3 protein: CASSSGQGVNTGELFF
CDR3 DNA: TGCGCCAGCAGCTCTGGACAGGGAGTGAACACCGGGGAGCTGTTTTTT

D gene: .
clone size: .
V gene: TRBV2
J gene: TRBJ2-7
CDR3 protein: CASRVSNREDYEQYF
CDR3 DNA: TGTGCCAGCCGAGTATCCAACAGGGAAGACTACGAGCAGTACTTC

D gene: .
clone size: .
V gene: TRBV7-6
J gene: TRBJ2-6
CDR3 protein: CASRQGSGANVLTF
CDR3 DNA: TGTGCCAGCAGGCAGGGTTCTGGGGCCAACGTCCTGACTTTC

D gene: TRBD2
clone size: once
V gene: TRBV2
J gene: TRBJ2-1
CDR3 protein: CASTSVPREYNEQFF
CDR3 DNA: TGTGCCAGCACTTCGGTTCCGCGGGAGTACAATGAGCAGTTCTTC

D gene: TRBD1
clone size: .
V gene: TRBV5-1
J gene: TRBJ2-7
CDR3 protein: CASSLVTGAAYEQYF
CDR3 DNA: TGCGCCAGCAGCTTGGTAACAGGGGCGGCCTACGAGCAGTACTTC

D gene: .
clone size: .
V gene: TRBV4-3
J gene: TRBJ1-6
CDR3 protein: CASSQDLTGSPLHF
CDR3 DNA: TGCGCCAGCAGCCAAGATCTGACAGGCTCTCCCCTCCACTTT

D gene: .
clone size: .
V gene: TRBV19
J gene: TRBJ2-5
CDR3 protein: CASSIWAGSHGNLETQYF
CDR3 DNA: TGTGCCAGTAGTATTTGGGCTGGTAGCCACGGGAATCTAGAGACCCAGTACTTC

D gene: .
clone size: few
V gene: TRBV6-6
J gene: TRBJ2-7
CDR3 protein: CASSYSLQSSYEQYF
CDR3 DNA: TGTGCCAGCAGTTACTCTCTACAGAGCTCCTACGAGCAGTACTTC

D gene: TRBD2
clone size: .
V gene: TRBV9
J gene: TRBJ2-3
CDR3 protein: CASSVDNSGGAWGTDTQYF
CDR3 DNA: TGTGCCAGCAGCGTAGATAATAGCGGGGGGGCCTGGGGAACAGATACGCAGTATTTT

D gene: .
clone size: .
V gene: TRBV7-8
J gene: TRBJ2-6
CDR3 protein: CASSPRASGANGLTF
CDR3 DNA: TGTGCCAGCAGCCCTCGGGCCTCTGGGGCCAACGGCCTGACTTTC

D gene: TRBD1
clone size: once
V gene: TRBV29-1
J gene: TRBJ2-1
CDR3 protein: CSVGGDRVFSYNEQFF
CDR3 DNA: TGCAGCGTTGGTGGGGACAGGGTGTTTTCCTACAATGAGCAGTTCTTC

D gene: .
clone size: .
V gene: TRBV6-5
J gene: TRBJ2-3
CDR3 protein: CASSYSTKGDTQYF
CDR3 DNA: TGTGCCAGCAGTTACTCGACAAAAGGAGATACGCAGTATTTT

D gene: .
clone size: .
V gene: TRBV4-3
J gene: TRBJ1-6
CDR3 protein: CASSPRWTYNSPLHF
CDR3 DNA: TGCGCCAGCAGCCCGAGGTGGACCTATAATTCACCCCTCCACTTT

D gene: .
clone size: .
V gene: TRBV2
J gene: TRBJ1-5
CDR3 protein: CASRIYGNQPQHF
CDR3 DNA: TGTGCCAGCAGAATTTATGGCAATCAGCCCCAGCATTTT

D gene: .
clone size: .
V gene: TRBV1
J gene: TRBJ2-7
CDR3 protein: CTSSLWTGRLYEQYF
CDR3 DNA: TGCACCAGCAGCTTATGGACAGGGCGCCTCTACGAGCAGTACTTC

D gene: .
clone size: .
V gene: TRBV28
J gene: TRBJ2-7
CDR3 protein: CASIPVGARTYEQYF
CDR3 DNA: TGTGCCAGCATCCCGGTGGGGGCAAGGACCTACGAGCAGTACTTC

D gene: TRBD1
clone size: .
V gene: TRBV7-6
J gene: TRBJ2-7
CDR3 protein: CASSLGTAREEQYF
CDR3 DNA: TGTGCCAGCAGCTTGGGGACAGCCCGTGAGGAGCAGTACTTC

D gene: .
clone size: .
V gene: TRBV6-5
J gene: TRBJ2-5
CDR3 protein: CASRFVETQYF
CDR3 DNA: TGTGCCAGCCGTTTCGTCGAGACCCAGTACTTC

D gene: TRBD1
clone size: .
V gene: TRBV7-9
J gene: TRBJ2-1
CDR3 protein: CASSLGQNNEQFF
CDR3 DNA: TGTGCCAGCAGCTTGGGACAGAACAATGAGCAGTTCTTC

D gene: .
clone size: .
V gene: TRBV5-1
J gene: TRBJ1-1
CDR3 protein: CASSFQAANTEAFF
CDR3 DNA: TGCGCCAGCAGCTTCCAGGCAGCGAACACTGAAGCTTTCTTT

D gene: .
clone size: .
V gene: TRBV5-1
J gene: TRBJ2-6
CDR3 protein: CASSLTGFSPSGANVLTF
CDR3 DNA: TGCGCCAGCAGCTTGACAGGGTTCTCTCCCTCTGGGGCCAACGTCCTGACTTTC

D gene: TRBD1
clone size: .
V gene: TRBV5-8
J gene: TRBJ2-5
CDR3 protein: CASSLDGTGGGETQYF
CDR3 DNA: TGTGCCAGCAGCTTGGATGGGACAGGAGGTGGGGAGACCCAGTACTTC

D gene: .
clone size: few
V gene: TRBV27
J gene: TRBJ2-1
CDR3 protein: CASSLWGDEQFF
CDR3 DNA: TGTGCCAGCAGTTTATGGGGAGATGAGCAGTTCTTC

D gene: TRBD1
clone size: .
V gene: TRBV6-1
J gene: TRBJ2-6
CDR3 protein: CAIHRGSGANVLTF
CDR3 DNA: TGTGCCATCCACAGGGGATCTGGGGCCAACGTCCTGACTTTC

D gene: .
clone size: .
V gene: TRBV21-1
J gene: TRBJ2-2
CDR3 protein: CASNPRGLAENTGELFF
CDR3 DNA: TGTGCCAGCAACCCTAGGGGACTAGCAGAGAACACCGGGGAGCTGTTTTTT

D gene: .
clone size: .
V gene: TRBV27
J gene: TRBJ1-3
CDR3 protein: CASRHLSSGNTIYF
CDR3 DNA: TGTGCCAGCAGGCACCTGAGCTCTGGAAACACCATATATTTT

D gene: .
clone size: .
V gene: TRBV9
J gene: TRBJ2-5
CDR3 protein: CASSVDGREETQYF
CDR3 DNA: TGTGCCAGCAGCGTAGATGGCAGGGAAGAGACCCAGTACTTC

D gene: .
clone size: .
V gene: TRBV7-9
J gene: TRBJ2-3
CDR3 protein: CASSLGDKAYPDTQYF
CDR3 DNA: TGTGCCAGCAGCTTGGGGGACAAGGCTTATCCAGATACGCAGTATTTT

D gene: TRBD1
clone size: .
V gene: TRBV27
J gene: TRBJ1-5
CDR3 protein: CASTRTGSNQPQHF
CDR3 DNA: TGTGCCAGCACCCGGACAGGAAGCAATCAGCCCCAGCATTTT